This entry lists 14 T cell receptor beta chains sequenced from one sample in a study of T cell changes during pregnancy in multiple sclerosis. Libraries were prepared by immunoSEQ multiplex PCR; TCRdb keeps only in-frame clonotypes and omits some of them. The data show roughly 30,000 clones, 85% to 90% seen once. The input for sequencing was CD8+ T cells from peripheral blood mononuclear cells, taken in the second trimester of pregnancy. These receptors came from a female donor with multiple sclerosis, enrolled in a pregnancy study.

The J gene is TRBJ1-1, the V gene TRBV10-2; D gene unclear. Trimming took 6 bases from V and 2 from J, leaving 4 bases between them. CDR1 and CDR2 from the germline V gene are WSHSY and SAAADI. The CDR3 is made up of 11 amino acids. CDR3 region: CASRANTEAFF. In nucleotides, the CDR3 is TGCGCCAGCAGAGCCAACACTGAAGCTTTCTTT.

The V and J genes are TRBV11-2 and TRBJ1-3; TRBD1 might be the D (5 bases). From germline, CDR1 is SGHAT and CDR2 FQNNGV. The CDR3 consists of 15 residues. Trimming pared 3 bases from V and 0 bases from J, leaving 9 bases between. The CDR3 DNA sequence: TGTGCCAGCAGCTTGGGTGGGGCCTCTGGAAACACCATATATTTT. Translated, it gives CASSLGGASGNTIYF.

The chain combines TRBV10-3 with TRBJ2-2; 7 positions match TRBD1. This CDR3 region has 13 residues. The V gene's germline CDR1 is ENHRY and CDR2 SYGVKD. The junction had 8 bases not matched to a gene; V was cut back by 10 bases and J by 6 bases. The CDR3 DNA sequence: TGTGCCACCATGACAGGGCCGGCCGGGGAGCTGTTTTTT. It specifies CATMTGPAGELFF.

The chain recombines TRBV9 with TRBJ2-3, with 13 bases that match TRBD2. CDR1 is SGDLS, CDR2 YYNGEE, per germline. With 3 bases clipped from V and 5 bases from J, the junction kept 15 bases outside the gene matches. The CDR3 runs to 19 residues. The chain's CDR3 is CASSGRGTGTSGVQDTQYF. The DNA for the CDR3 is TGTGCCAGCAGCGGGAGGGGGACCGGGACTAGCGGGGTTCAAGATACGCAGTATTTT.

The genes are TRBV7-2 and TRBJ2-3; 8 bases map to TRBD1. CDR1 SGHTA and CDR2 FQGNSA come from the germline V gene. V was clipped by 7 bases and J by 5 bases; unmatched bases: 23. The CDR3 sequence is 19 residues long. The CDR3, as DNA: TGTGCCAGCAACAAGATCTATCGGACAGGGACCCCCATCGAAGATACGCAGTATTTT. Its protein is CASNKIYRTGTPIEDTQYF.

The V gene is TRBV13, the J gene TRBJ1-2; 8 nucleotides align to TRBD1. V lost 7 bases and J lost 5; bases outside the gene matches: 9. Germline-derived CDR1 and CDR2 are PRHDT and FYEKMQ (reference sequence). This CDR3 contains 14 residues. Here the CDR3 reads CASTEDRGTYGYTF. DNA of the CDR3: TGTGCCAGCACCGAAGACAGGGGTACTTATGGCTACACCTTC.

The gene calls are TRBV2 and TRBJ1-2; D ambiguous. Per the germline V gene, CDR1 is SNHLY and CDR2 is FYNNEI. V was clipped by 8 bases and J by 2 bases, with 12 bases between them. The CDR3 extends over 13 amino acids. The CDR3 reads CASGPGFNYGYTF. For the CDR3, the DNA is TGTGCCAGCGGGCCAGGTTTCAACTATGGCTACACCTTC.

J is TRBJ1-5 and V is TRBV19; D not resolved. This CDR3 comprises 13 residues. The germline V and J ends were trimmed by 2 bases and 6 bases, with 8 bases remaining between them. CDR1 and CDR2 (germline): LNHDA, SQIVND (reference sequence). CDR3 DNA: TGTGCCAGTAGTATACGGGAAGGTCAGCCCCAGCATTTT. Translation: CASSIREGQPQHF.

The table lists this clone with a count of one. The genes are TRBV28 and TRBJ2-7; 8 bases are a match to TRBD2. The germline V gene encodes CDR1 MDHEN and CDR2 SYDVKM. V shed 6 bases, J shed 4 bases, and the junction held 8 bases outside the gene matches. The CDR3 is made up of 14 amino acids. This chain's CDR3 is CASSFASGSYEQYF. The CDR3 nucleotides read TGTGCCAGCAGCTTCGCTAGCGGGTCGTACGAGCAGTACTTC.

V and J are TRBV2 and TRBJ2-2; 12 bases align to TRBD1. This CDR3 spans 17 amino acids. The V and J ends lost 8 bases and 9 bases, in that order; junction bases with no gene match: 16. Germline assignment: CDR1 SNHLY and CDR2 FYNNEI. CDR3 in DNA: TGTGCCAGCTGTTTAAACCTGGCCGGGACAGGGGGCAGGGAGCTGTTTTTT. This codes for CASCLNLAGTGGRELFF.

The chain uses TRBV5-1 and TRBJ2-7, with 7 bases fitting TRBD1. There are 14 residues in the CDR3. Germline CDR1 is SGHRS and CDR2 is YFSETQ. V shed 6 bases and J 2 bases; nucleotides not matched to a gene: 8. The CDR3 loop reads CASTLRGGAYEQYF. CDR3 DNA: TGCGCCAGCACCCTGAGAGGGGGCGCCTACGAGCAGTACTTC.

V is TRBV27 and J is TRBJ2-7; maybe TRBD1 (6 bases). The ends were cut back, 6 bases at V and 6 bases at J, with 15 bases in the middle. The germline gives CDR1 MNHEY, CDR2 SMNVEV (reference sequence). The CDR3 extends over 13 amino acids. The CDR3 region has the DNA TGTGCCAGCAGACAAAACAGGGTTTCCGAGCAGTACTTC. The encoded protein is CASRQNRVSEQYF.

This chain connects TRBV7-9 to TRBJ1-2, with a tentative D call TRBD1 (5 bases). V was clipped by 8 bases and J by 4 bases, with 14 bases between them. The CDR3 runs to 13 residues. Germline V gene lookup returns CDR1 SEHNR and CDR2 FQNEAQ (reference sequence). Here the CDR3 DNA reads TGTGCCAGCTCGGGGGGGGATCGCTATGGCTACACCTTC. This codes for CASSGGDRYGYTF. Drawing the rest from reference TRBV7-9 and TRBJ1-2, the complete variable domain is DTGVSQNPRHKITKRGQNVTFRCDPISEHNRLYWYRQTLGQGPEFLTYFQNEAQLEKSRLLSDRFSAERPKGSFSTLEIQRTEQGDSAMYLCASSGGDRYGYTFGSGTRLTVV.

The V gene is TRBV27, the J gene TRBJ2-2; D might be TRBD2 (6 bases). V was trimmed by 6 bases and J by 1 base, leaving 15 bases between them. The CDR3 loop spans 16 amino acids. CDR1 is MNHEY and CDR2 is SMNVEV in the germline V gene (reference sequence). The CDR3 DNA sequence: TGTGCCAGCAGCCCCCGGGACTTTCTGAACACCGGGGAGCTGTTTTTT. Its protein is CASSPRDFLNTGELFF.